The T cell receptor (beta chain) under discussion was sequenced for a study of human T cells and chemical hapten exposure. Study summary: Diphenylcyclopropenone was applied weekly to patients' scalps across the roughly 23-week study. Study observations and caveats: It was expanded TCRs that formed significantly more large CDR3 similarity clusters than controls did.

TCRdb reprocessed the RACE reads via MiXCR and lists one record per CDR3 protein. Seen here are 280,000 or so distinct CDR3 sequences, roughly 7.7% observed once, and the top ten hold 1.2%. CDR3 length: 20 amino acids. CDR1 and CDR2 (germline): LGHDT, YNNKEL (reference sequence). V lost 0 bases and J lost 0; bases outside the gene matches: 11. Note on this clonotype: Its matching antigen is unknown.

Noted time point: pre-sensitization, week 0. Documented treatment: therapeutic diphenylcyclopropenone sensitization with weekly scalp DPC. The sequenced sample was whole blood, obtained in connection with sensitization to the hapten diphenylcyclopropenone (DPC). This sequence originates from a man younger than 35 with alopecia areata. Some clones in this sample may be carry-over from other donors' samples. V is TRBV3-1 and J is TRBJ1-6; 7 bases map to TRBD1. In DNA form, the CDR3 reads TGTGCCAGCAGCCAAGAAGTCTCCTGGGACAGCTACTCCTATAATTCACCCCTCCACTTT. Protein sequence: CASSQEVSWDSYSYNSPLHF.